This T cell receptor beta chain came from a study of cytomegalovirus exposure and HLA in healthy donors. Broader study findings: The authors enumerated 164 TCR beta chains as linked to cytomegalovirus.

Turning to this clone: Its antigen is currently unknown.

This CDR3 comprises 15 residues. Germline V gives CDR1 MNHEY, CDR2 SMNVEV (reference sequence). The ends lost 5 bases at V and 5 bases at J; junction bases unmatched: 11. With 60 Vbeta and 13 Jbeta primers, the PCR was carried out. Clones were sequenced by immunoSEQ multiplex PCR, and TCRdb holds only the in-frame ones, with some missing. The sample has approximately 150,000 clones. This chain connects TRBV27 to TRBJ2-7; 8 bases match TRBD2. The TCR comes from a young woman in good health and CMV-seronegative. Sequencing was done on a sample of PBMCs. CDR3 in DNA: TGTGCCAGCAGTATACTAGGGCTAGCGGGCCACGAGCAGTACTTC. The encoded protein is CASSILGLAGHEQYF.